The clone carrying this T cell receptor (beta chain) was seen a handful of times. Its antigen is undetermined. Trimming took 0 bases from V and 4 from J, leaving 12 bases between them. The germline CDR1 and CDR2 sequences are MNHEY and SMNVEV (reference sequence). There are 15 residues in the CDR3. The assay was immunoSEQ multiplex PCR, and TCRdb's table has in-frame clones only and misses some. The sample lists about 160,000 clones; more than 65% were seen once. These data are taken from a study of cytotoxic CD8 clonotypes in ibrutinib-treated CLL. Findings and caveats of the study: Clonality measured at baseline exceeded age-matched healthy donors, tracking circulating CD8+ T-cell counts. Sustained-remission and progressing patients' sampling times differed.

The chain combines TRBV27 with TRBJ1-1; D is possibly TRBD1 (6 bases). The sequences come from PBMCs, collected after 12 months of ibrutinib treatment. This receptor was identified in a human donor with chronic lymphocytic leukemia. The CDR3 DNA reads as TGTGCCAGCAGTTTATCGGATCGGGGGCCCACTGAAGCTTTCTTT. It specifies CASSLSDRGPTEAFF.